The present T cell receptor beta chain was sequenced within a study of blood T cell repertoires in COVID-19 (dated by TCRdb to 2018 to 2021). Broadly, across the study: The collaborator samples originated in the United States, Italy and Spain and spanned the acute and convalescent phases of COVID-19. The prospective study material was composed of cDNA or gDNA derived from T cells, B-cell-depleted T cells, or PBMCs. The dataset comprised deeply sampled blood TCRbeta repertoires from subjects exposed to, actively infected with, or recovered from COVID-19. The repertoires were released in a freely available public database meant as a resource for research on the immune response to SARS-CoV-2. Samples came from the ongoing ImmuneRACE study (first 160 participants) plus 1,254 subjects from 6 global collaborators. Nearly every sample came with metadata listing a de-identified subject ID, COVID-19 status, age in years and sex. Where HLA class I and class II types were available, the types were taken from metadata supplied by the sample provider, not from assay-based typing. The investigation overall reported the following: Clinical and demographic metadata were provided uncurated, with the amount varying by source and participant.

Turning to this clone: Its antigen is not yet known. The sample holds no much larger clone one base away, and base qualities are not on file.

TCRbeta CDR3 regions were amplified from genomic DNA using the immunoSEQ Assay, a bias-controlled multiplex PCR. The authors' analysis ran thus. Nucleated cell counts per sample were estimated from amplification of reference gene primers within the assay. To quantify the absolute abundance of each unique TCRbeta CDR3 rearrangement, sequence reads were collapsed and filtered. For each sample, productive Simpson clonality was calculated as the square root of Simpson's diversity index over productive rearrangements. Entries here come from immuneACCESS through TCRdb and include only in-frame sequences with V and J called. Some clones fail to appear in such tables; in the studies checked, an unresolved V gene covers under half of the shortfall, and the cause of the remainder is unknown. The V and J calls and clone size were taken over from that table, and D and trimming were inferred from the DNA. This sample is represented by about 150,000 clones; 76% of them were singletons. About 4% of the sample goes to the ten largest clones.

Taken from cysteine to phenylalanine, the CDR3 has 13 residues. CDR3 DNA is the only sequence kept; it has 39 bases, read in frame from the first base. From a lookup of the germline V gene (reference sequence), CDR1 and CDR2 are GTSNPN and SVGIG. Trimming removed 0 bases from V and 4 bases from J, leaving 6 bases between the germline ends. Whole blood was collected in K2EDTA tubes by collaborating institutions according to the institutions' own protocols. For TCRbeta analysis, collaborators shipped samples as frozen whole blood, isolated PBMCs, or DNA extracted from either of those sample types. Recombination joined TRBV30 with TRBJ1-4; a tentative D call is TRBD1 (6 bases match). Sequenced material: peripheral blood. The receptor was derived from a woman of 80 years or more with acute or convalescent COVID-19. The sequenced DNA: TGTGCCTGGAGTGTAGGGGGTAATGAAAAACTGTTTTTT. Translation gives CAWSVGGNEKLFF.